These 2 T cell receptor beta chains were sequenced from one sample in a study of radiotherapy plus CTLA-4 blockade in lung cancer. The table came from immunoSEQ multiplex PCR; TCRdb's copy has only in-frame clones and leaves some out. The sample lists around 40,000 clones; roughly 70% were seen once. The input for sequencing was peripheral blood, taken from a patient treated with radiotherapy plus ipilimumab. The receptors stem from a human donor with non-small cell lung cancer who had stable disease on radiotherapy plus ipilimumab.

The chain employs TRBV28 and TRBJ1-4; tentative D call: TRBD1 (6 bases). Germline V gene sequence: CDR1 MDHEN, CDR2 SYDVKM. Trimming removed 2 bases from V and 14 bases from J, with 9 bases in between. This CDR3 has 11 residues. CDR3 nucleotide sequence: TGTGCCAGCAGTTTAGGGCAGGGGCTGTTTTTT. Translated, it gives CASSLGQGLFF.

The rearrangement links TRBV5-6 to TRBJ2-5; 9 bases match TRBD1. The CDR3 sequence is 18 residues long. Germline V gives CDR1 SGHDT, CDR2 YYEEEE. Germline trimming cut 1 base from V and 2 bases from J; bases unmatched to any gene: 12. CDR3: CASSLLGQGKRGQETQYF. The CDR3 coding sequence is TGTGCCAGCAGCTTGCTGGGACAGGGCAAAAGAGGGCAAGAGACCCAGTACTTC.